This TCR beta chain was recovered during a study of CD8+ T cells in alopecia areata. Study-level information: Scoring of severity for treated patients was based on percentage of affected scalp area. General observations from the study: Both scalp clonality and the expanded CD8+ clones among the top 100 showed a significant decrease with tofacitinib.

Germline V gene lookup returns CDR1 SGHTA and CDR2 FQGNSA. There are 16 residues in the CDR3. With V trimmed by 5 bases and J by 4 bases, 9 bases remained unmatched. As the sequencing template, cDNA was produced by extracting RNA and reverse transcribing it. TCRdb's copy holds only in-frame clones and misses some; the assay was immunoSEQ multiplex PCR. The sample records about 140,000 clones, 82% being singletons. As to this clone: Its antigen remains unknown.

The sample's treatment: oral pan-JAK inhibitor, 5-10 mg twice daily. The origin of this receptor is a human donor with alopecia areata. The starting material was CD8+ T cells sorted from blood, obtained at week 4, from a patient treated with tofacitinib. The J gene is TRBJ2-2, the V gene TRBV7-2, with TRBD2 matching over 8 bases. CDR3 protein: CASSPQRGRGTGELFF. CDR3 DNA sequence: TGTGCCAGCAGCCCCCAGCGGGGGCGGGGCACCGGGGAGCTGTTTTTT.